Listed below are T cell receptor beta chains from one sample, sequenced in a study of blood T cell repertoires in COVID-19. TCRdb keeps only in-frame clones here, not all; method: immunoSEQ multiplex PCR. There are 110,000 or so clones in the sample; approximately 85% occur only once, and about 6.1% lies in the top ten. Sequenced input: peripheral blood. The source is a woman between 55 and 75 years old with COVID-19, enrolled during active disease. The conserved cysteine and the conserved F or W are not part of the CDR3 here. Each record gives: clone size, V gene, D gene, CDR3 protein. A D gene is named only where the DNA matches it firmly. Clone size is given for some rows only: seen once, a few or many times, or a class if the clone is expanded.

>-|TRBV29-1|TRBD1
SGRGQGASDGYT
>-|TRBV5-1|TRBD1
ASSLTGMGDTQY
>-|TRBV12-3/TRBV12-4|-
AAGKSGYEQY
>-|TRBV7-2|-
ASTTRAGGVSYNSPLH
>few|TRBV19|TRBD1
ASRTGRFNQPQH
>-|TRBV6-5|TRBD1
ASEVGTGSGRLF
>-|TRBV7-2|TRBD1
ASSLSLWPGGGGYT
>-|TRBV15|TRBD2
ATSVSGGPTDTQY
>-|TRBV10-3|-
AISEEQGVSYGYT
>once|TRBV5-1|-
ASSLASWDRGRTSGLPGELF
>-|TRBV7-8|-
ASSLDQGGASNEAF
>-|TRBV5-4|-
ASSLGGLGPQGFDSPLH
>-|TRBV29-1|-
SVEKPQAWLPYGYT
>-|TRBV27|TRBD2
ASSLGLATAKNIQY
>-|TRBV2|-
ASSRAQGNSPLH
>-|TRBV11-2|TRBD2
ASSRVLADYTGELF
>-|TRBV29-1|-
SAAGAAYEQY
>-|TRBV18|TRBD1
ASSPDRGNEQF
>-|TRBV4-2|-
ASSQEGGTASNQPQH
>-|TRBV14|-
ASSLATRGYEQY
>-|TRBV6-1|-
ASSVVTRGYTDTQY
>-|TRBV11-2|-
ASSSEGNTIY
>once|TRBV6-5|-
ASRTLRGGENGYT
>-|TRBV12-3/TRBV12-4|TRBD1
ASSQNRGQPQH
>once|TRBV19|-
ASSEQHSYEQY
>few|TRBV2|-
ASSAQGGNTEAF
>-|TRBV18|TRBD1
ASSDRVSSGNTIY
>few|TRBV27|-
ASSLRGSFGYT
>-|TRBV27|TRBD1
ASRGPGGRDTEAF
>once|TRBV27|TRBD1
ASSAPGETGIPVQY